This is a list of T cell receptor beta chains from one sample in a study of identical twins. One entry per CDR3 protein results from TCRdb running MiXCR on the 5' RACE reads. The data hold more than 200,000 distinct CDR3 sequences, with around an eighth observed a single time. Sequencing input: memory (CD45RO+) T cells sorted from blood. These receptors came from a young woman in good health. The CDR3 runs from the conserved cysteine through the conserved F or W. The D gene is left open where the match is weak. Size is stated for part of the rows, as once, few or many counts, or as a class when the clone is expanded.

D gene	V gene	J gene	clone size	CDR3 DNA	CDR3 protein
NA	TRBV18	TRBJ2-7	few	TGTGCCAGCTCACACGGCAGGGAACCCTACGAGCAGTACTTC	CASSHGREPYEQYF
TRBD2	TRBV25-1	TRBJ2-7	NA	TGTGCCAGCAGTGCAATCGGGACTAGCTCCTACGAGCAGTACTTC	CASSAIGTSSYEQYF
NA	TRBV5-1	TRBJ2-7	NA	TGCGCCAGCAGCTTGTCCGGGACGCCAACCTACGAGCAGTACTTC	CASSLSGTPTYEQYF
TRBD1	TRBV7-9	TRBJ1-6	many	TGTGCCAGCAGCCTGGGACAGATTAATTCACCCCTCCACTTT	CASSLGQINSPLHF
NA	TRBV27	TRBJ2-7	few	TGTGCCAGCGGCTTCTGGGGGGCGGCCGAGCAGTACTTC	CASGFWGAAEQYF
NA	TRBV5-1	TRBJ2-1	NA	TGCGCCAGCAGCTTGGCCCAAGGTGAGCAGTTCTTC	CASSLAQGEQFF
TRBD2	TRBV20-1	TRBJ2-7	many	TGCAGTGCTAGTCGACTAGCGGGACCTAGCTCCTACGAGCAGTACTTC	CSASRLAGPSSYEQYF
NA	TRBV5-1	TRBJ1-1	many	TGCGCCAGCAGCTTGGGTTTGCCAGGGAGCACTGAAGCTTTCTTT	CASSLGLPGSTEAFF
NA	TRBV30	TRBJ2-2	NA	TGTGCCTGGAGGGGCAGAGCCGCGAACACCGGGGAGCTGTTTTTT	CAWRGRAANTGELFF
TRBD2	TRBV20-1	TRBJ2-7	NA	TGCAGTGCTAGAGATCGGGTAGCGGGGGATTACGAGCAGTACTTC	CSARDRVAGDYEQYF
TRBD2	TRBV20-1	TRBJ2-2	few	TGCAGTGCTAGGGGGGGAGGGAAGCTGTTTTTT	CSARGGGKLFF
NA	TRBV5-1	TRBJ2-5	once	TGCGCCAGCAGCGTGACTGCACCTAGGGAGACCCAGTACTTC	CASSVTAPRETQYF
TRBD1	TRBV5-1	TRBJ2-5	few	TGCGCCAGCAGAATGACAGGGATAGAGACCCAGTACTTC	CASRMTGIETQYF
NA	TRBV29-1	TRBJ2-1	few	TGCAGCGTCGCTACGGGACTCACCTACAATGAGCAGTTCTTC	CSVATGLTYNEQFF
TRBD1	TRBV20-1	TRBJ1-4	few	TGCAGTGCTAGAGCTCAGGACAGGGCATTACTTCGGAGCGAAAAACTGTTTTTT	CSARAQDRALLRSEKLFF
NA	TRBV28	TRBJ1-5	few	TGTGCCAGCAGTTTAAATACGGTAGGACAGCCCCAGCATTTT	CASSLNTVGQPQHF
NA	TRBV10-1	TRBJ2-5	few	TGCGCCAGCAGTGAGTCAGGGACCCCCGAAGAGACCCAGTACTTC	CASSESGTPEETQYF
NA	TRBV10-2	TRBJ1-5	few	TGCGCCAGCAGGGAGGACGGAGCTAGCAATCAGCCCCAGCATTTT	CASREDGASNQPQHF
NA	TRBV7-3	TRBJ2-5	NA	TGTGCCAGCAGCTTGGGCAGTCCGGGGGAGACCCAGTACTTC	CASSLGSPGETQYF
NA	TRBV20-1	TRBJ2-3	many	TGCAGTGCTAGTGTGGGGGGTCCTAGCACAGATACGCAGTATTTT	CSASVGGPSTDTQYF
NA	TRBV5-1	TRBJ1-5	NA	TGCGCCAGCAGGGCCTCAGAGAATCAGCCCCAGCATTTT	CASRASENQPQHF